This T cell receptor beta chain was obtained from a study of CXCR3-negative and CXCR3-positive naive CD8 T cells. In preparing the TRB cDNA libraries, 5' RACE with UMI labels was used. TCRdb re-called the 5' RACE reads and shows each CDR3 protein once, DNA omitted. The table lists about 41,000 distinct CDR3 sequences, with around 1.9% in the top ten. The sequence came from a human donor in good health. Some clones in this sample may be carry-over from other donors' samples. Sequenced: naive CXCR3- CD8+ T cells from blood. Noted subset: CD45RO-CCR7+CD27+CD95- naive CD8+ T cells lacking CXCR3 (TNR3-).

The CDR3 sequence: CSARDFAGGPGVPDTQYF. J is TRBJ2-3 and V is TRBV20-1; absent DNA, TCRdb's TRBD2 call cannot be checked. The CDR3 loop spans 18 amino acids. Germline V gene data show CDR1 as DFQATT and CDR2 as SNEGSKA (reference sequence).